The rows below give T cell receptor beta chains drawn from one sample of a study of blood T cell repertoires in COVID-19. The protocol was immunoSEQ multiplex PCR, while the TCRdb copy is restricted to in-frame clones and leaves out a portion. The sample lists hundreds of thousands of clones; about 90% were seen once. The sample consisted of PBMCs or T cells enriched from blood (not recorded which). The receptors stem from a woman between 40 and 50 years old with acute COVID-19. CDR3s include the opening cysteine and the closing phenylalanine or tryptophan.

>TRBV19|TRBJ2-1|14
CASMDSQRVNEQFF
>TRBV7-6|TRBJ1-3|15
CASSSLQSSGNTIYF
>TRBV19|TRBJ1-2|13
CASADSGRYGYTF
>TRBV3-1/TRBV3-2|TRBJ2-1|16
CASSAGLAGGTYEQFF
>TRBV7-3|TRBJ2-2|15
CASSSYQGRVGELFF
>TRBV3-1/TRBV3-2|TRBJ1-5|17
CASSPTPELRLNQPQHF
>TRBV5-1|TRBJ2-3|15
CASSPTGDGTDTQYF
>TRBV28|TRBJ2-2|15
CASSLSQGGAGELFF
>TRBV29-1|TRBJ2-2|13
CSVMWSGAGELFF
>TRBV2|TRBJ2-1|15
CASSEVTVTYNEQFF
>TRBV11-3|TRBJ2-7|13
CASSPTTSGREYF
>TRBV20-1|TRBJ1-2|11
CSATEGGGYTF
>TRBV5-1|TRBJ1-2|14
CASSLALGDYGYTF
>TRBV7-3|TRBJ2-1|13
CASSLTLAVEQFF
>TRBV5-1|TRBJ1-1|15
CASSFGSGVGTEAFF
>TRBV19|TRBJ2-5|15
CASSPRTSPSGTQYF
>TRBV10-1|TRBJ1-1|16
CASSPRWQGPRTEAFF
>TRBV19|TRBJ2-7|14
CASSAGQGSYEQYF
>TRBV28|TRBJ2-7|17
CASSLATGTGEPYEQYF
>TRBV4-1|TRBJ1-1|17
CASSQGAQTGMNTEAFF
>TRBV6-1|TRBJ2-1|18
CASSEAALAGGPYNEQFF
>TRBV11-3|TRBJ2-1|13
CASTQDSTEEQFF
>TRBV15|TRBJ1-2|12
CATSNSRYGYTF
>TRBV29-1|TRBJ2-1|17
CSVPGTSGRGGYNEQFF
>TRBV2|TRBJ2-7|12
CASSGTFYEQYF
>TRBV27|TRBJ1-2|15
CASSLSIQGMGGYTF
>TRBV11-1|TRBJ2-2|15
CASSSGSASTGELFF